Listed below are T cell receptor beta chains from one sample, sequenced in a study of CD8 T cells in ankylosing spondylitis. A single record per CDR3 protein comes from TCRdb applying MiXCR to the 5' RACE reads. The data contain fewer than 400,000 distinct CDR3 sequences, 7.5% to 9% of them seen just once; the ten biggest clones take up about 14%. Material: blood, either unsorted or a sorted T cell fraction (not recorded which). These TCRs come from a male donor with ankylosing spondylitis. CDR3s leave out the opening cysteine and the closing phenylalanine or tryptophan. A D gene is named only where the DNA matches it firmly. Not all rows give a size; the values are once, few, many and, for expanded clones, a class.

clone_size	v_call	d_call	j_call	cdr3_aa
many	TRBV29-1	-	TRBJ2-3	SVKPGRRTDTQY
many	TRBV4-1	-	TRBJ1-5	ASSQGSQPQH
many	TRBV5-1	TRBD1	TRBJ1-1	ASSTRTGRTEAF
few	TRBV10-1	-	TRBJ2-5	ASSEGHLAQETQY
few	TRBV28	-	TRBJ2-2	ASTTTGGGKTGELF
-	TRBV27	-	TRBJ2-1	ASSGRGELTYNEQF
many	TRBV29-1	TRBD1	TRBJ1-4	SVVGTEATNEKLF
-	TRBV30	-	TRBJ2-2	AWRDRNLNTGELF
-	TRBV19	TRBD1	TRBJ2-7	AISDRGYEQY
few	TRBV3-1	TRBD2	TRBJ2-7	ASSQGIAGGYEQY
many	TRBV29-1	TRBD1	TRBJ2-3	SVLRQGARTDTQY
-	TRBV19	-	TRBJ2-7	ASSIALAYSYEQY
few	TRBV12-3/TRBV12-4	-	TRBJ2-3	ASSLESRTQY
few	TRBV29-1	-	TRBJ1-1	SVVFVDLAF
-	TRBV12-3/TRBV12-4	TRBD2	TRBJ2-7	ASTTSGRYEQY
few	TRBV5-1	-	TRBJ2-7	AIITNPHEQY
many	TRBV12-3/TRBV12-4	-	TRBJ1-6	ASSLERMNSPLH
-	TRBV12-3/TRBV12-4	TRBD2	TRBJ2-1	ASSPQGLAGGEQF
few	TRBV5-1	-	TRBJ2-7	ASSLGDQSYEQY
many	TRBV5-1	-	TRBJ2-3	ASSLASTDTQY
many	TRBV7-3	-	TRBJ2-2	ASSSTVGIDTGELF
-	TRBV12-5	-	TRBJ1-1	ASGLEHTEAF
few	TRBV4-3	TRBD1	TRBJ1-2	ASSPRGQEIYGYT
-	TRBV29-1	TRBD2	TRBJ2-7	SVETSGTSYEQY
-	TRBV28	TRBD1	TRBJ1-5	ASTPDRVFQPQH
many	TRBV19	TRBD2	TRBJ2-1	ASSVTSGNSYNEQF
many	TRBV5-1	-	TRBJ2-1	ASSLYSPSAEQF
few	TRBV12-3/TRBV12-4	TRBD2	TRBJ2-1	ASSLETSGRGEQF
few	TRBV15	TRBD1	TRBJ1-5	ATSTTTGIDQPQH
many	TRBV12-3/TRBV12-4	TRBD1	TRBJ1-1	ASSWDRGNTEAF
few	TRBV7-4	TRBD1	TRBJ2-7	ASSYAGTGLNYEQY
-	TRBV5-1	TRBD1	TRBJ1-4	ASSLLGGDEKLF
few	TRBV18	-	TRBJ2-7	ASSQAVPTYEQY
few	TRBV20-1	-	TRBJ2-7	SARETATYEQY
-	TRBV2	-	TRBJ1-5	ASSMTSYSNQPQH
-	TRBV9	-	TRBJ2-7	ASSPGQLVYEQY
-	TRBV25-1	-	TRBJ2-2	ASSEWTNTGELF